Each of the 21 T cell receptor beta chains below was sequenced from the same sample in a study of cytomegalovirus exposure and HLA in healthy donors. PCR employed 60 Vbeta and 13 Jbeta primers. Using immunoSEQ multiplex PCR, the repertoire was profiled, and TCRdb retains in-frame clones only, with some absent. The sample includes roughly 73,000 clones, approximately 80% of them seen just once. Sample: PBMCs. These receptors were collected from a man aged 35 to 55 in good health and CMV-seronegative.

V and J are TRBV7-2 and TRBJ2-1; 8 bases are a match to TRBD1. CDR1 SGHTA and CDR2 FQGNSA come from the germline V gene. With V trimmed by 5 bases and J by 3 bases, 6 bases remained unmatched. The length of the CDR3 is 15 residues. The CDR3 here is CASSPGQGHYNEQFF. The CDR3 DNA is TGTGCCAGCAGCCCCGGACAGGGTCACTACAATGAGCAGTTCTTC. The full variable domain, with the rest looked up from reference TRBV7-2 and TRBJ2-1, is GAGVSQSPSNKVTEKGKDVELRCDPISGHTALYWYRQSLGQGLEFLIYFQGNSAPDKSGLPSDRFSAERTGGSVSTLTIQRTQQEDSAVYLCASSPGQGHYNEQFFGPGTRLTVL.

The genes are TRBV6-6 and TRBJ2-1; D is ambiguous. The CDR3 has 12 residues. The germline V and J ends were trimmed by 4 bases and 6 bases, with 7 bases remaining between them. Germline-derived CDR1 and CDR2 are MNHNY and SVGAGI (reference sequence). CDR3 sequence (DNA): TGTGCCAGCAGTTTCCATTTCAATGAGCAGTTCTTC. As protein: CASSFHFNEQFF.

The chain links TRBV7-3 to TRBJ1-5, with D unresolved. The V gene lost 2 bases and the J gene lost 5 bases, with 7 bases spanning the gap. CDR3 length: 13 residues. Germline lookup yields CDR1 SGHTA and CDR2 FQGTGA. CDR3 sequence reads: CASSLYQDQPQHF. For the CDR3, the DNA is TGTGCCAGCAGCTTATATCAGGATCAGCCCCAGCATTTT. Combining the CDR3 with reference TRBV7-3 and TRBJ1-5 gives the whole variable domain GAGVSQTPSNKVTEKGKYVELRCDPISGHTALYWYRQSLGQGPEFLIYFQGTGAADDSGLPNDRFFAVRPEGSVSTLKIQRTERGDSAVYLCASSLYQDQPQHFGDGTRLSIL.

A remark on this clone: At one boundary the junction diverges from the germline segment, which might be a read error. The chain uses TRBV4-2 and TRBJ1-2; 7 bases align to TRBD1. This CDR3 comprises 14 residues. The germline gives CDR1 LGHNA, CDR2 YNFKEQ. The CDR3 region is CAGSQATGNYGYTF. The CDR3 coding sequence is TGTGCCGGCAGCCAAGCGACAGGGAACTATGGCTACACCTTC.

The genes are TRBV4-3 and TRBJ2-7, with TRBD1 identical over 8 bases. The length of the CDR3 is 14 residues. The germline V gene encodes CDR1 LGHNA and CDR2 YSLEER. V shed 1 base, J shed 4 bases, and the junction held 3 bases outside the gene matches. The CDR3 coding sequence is TGCGCCAGCAGCCAAGGGGACAGGTGGTACGAGCAGTACTTC. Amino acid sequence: CASSQGDRWYEQYF.

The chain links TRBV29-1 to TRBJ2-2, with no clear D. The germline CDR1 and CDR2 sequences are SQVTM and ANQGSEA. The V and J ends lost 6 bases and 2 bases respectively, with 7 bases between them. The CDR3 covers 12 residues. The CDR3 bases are TGCAGCGTCTCCAGTAACACCGGGGAGCTGTTTTTT. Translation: CSVSSNTGELFF.

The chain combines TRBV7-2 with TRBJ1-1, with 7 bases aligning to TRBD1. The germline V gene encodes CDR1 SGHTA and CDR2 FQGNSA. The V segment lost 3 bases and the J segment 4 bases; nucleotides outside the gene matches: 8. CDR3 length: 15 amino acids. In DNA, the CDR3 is TGTGCCAGCAGCTTCCTGACAGGGTATGGCACTGAAGCTTTCTTT. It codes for CASSFLTGYGTEAFF.

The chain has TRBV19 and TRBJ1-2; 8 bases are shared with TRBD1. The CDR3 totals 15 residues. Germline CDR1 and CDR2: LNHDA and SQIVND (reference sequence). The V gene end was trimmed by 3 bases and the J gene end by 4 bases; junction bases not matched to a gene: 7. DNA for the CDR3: TGTGCCAGTAGTATCGCAGGGGGCGCGAGCTATGGCTACACCTTC. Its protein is CASSIAGGASYGYTF.

The CDR3 protein is CASSLQQGATGELFF. In DNA form, the CDR3 reads TGTGCCAGCAGCTTGCAACAGGGAGCTACCGGGGAGCTGTTTTTT. The rearrangement uses TRBV5-4 and TRBJ2-2; TRBD1 is a possible D gene (6 bases). With 1 base removed from V and 5 bases from J, the gap between germline ends came to 12 bases. CDR1 and CDR2 from the germline V gene are SGHNT and YYREEE (reference sequence). The length of the CDR3 is 15 residues. The full variable domain, in which reference TRBV5-4 and TRBJ2-2 provide the parts outside the CDR3, is ETGVTQSPTHLIKTRGQQVTLRCSSQSGHNTVSWYQQALGQGPQFIFQYYREEENGRGNFPPRFSGLQFPNYSSELNVNALELDDSALYLCASSLQQGATGELFFGEGSRLTVL.

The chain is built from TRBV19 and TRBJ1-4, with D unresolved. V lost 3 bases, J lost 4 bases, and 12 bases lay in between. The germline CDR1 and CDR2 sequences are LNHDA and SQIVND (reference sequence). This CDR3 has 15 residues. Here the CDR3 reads CASSIQAAGNEKLFF. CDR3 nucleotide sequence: TGTGCCAGTAGTATTCAGGCAGCTGGTAATGAAAAACTGTTTTTT.

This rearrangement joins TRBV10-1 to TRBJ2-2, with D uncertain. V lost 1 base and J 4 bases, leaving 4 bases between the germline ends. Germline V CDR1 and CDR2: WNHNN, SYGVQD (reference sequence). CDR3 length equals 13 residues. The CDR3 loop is CASSELATGELFF. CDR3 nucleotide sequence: TGCGCCAGCAGTGAGTTGGCCACCGGGGAGCTGTTTTTT.

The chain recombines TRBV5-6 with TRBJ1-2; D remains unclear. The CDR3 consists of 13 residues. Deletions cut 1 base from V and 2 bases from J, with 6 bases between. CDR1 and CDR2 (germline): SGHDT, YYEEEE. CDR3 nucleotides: TGTGCCAGCAGCTTGTCGCGAAACTATGGCTACACCTTC. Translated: CASSLSRNYGYTF.

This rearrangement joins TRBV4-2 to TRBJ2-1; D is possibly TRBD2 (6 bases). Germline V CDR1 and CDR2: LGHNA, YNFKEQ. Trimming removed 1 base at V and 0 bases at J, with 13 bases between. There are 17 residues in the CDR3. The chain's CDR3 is CASSQVQRASSYNEQFF. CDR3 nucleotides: TGTGCCAGCAGCCAAGTCCAGCGGGCTAGCTCCTACAATGAGCAGTTCTTC.

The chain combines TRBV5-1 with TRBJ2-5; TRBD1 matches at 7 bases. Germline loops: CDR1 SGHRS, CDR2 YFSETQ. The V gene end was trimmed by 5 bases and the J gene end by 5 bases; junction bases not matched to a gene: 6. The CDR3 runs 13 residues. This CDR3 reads CASSAGRGETQYF. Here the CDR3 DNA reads TGCGCCAGCAGTGCCGGCAGGGGGGAGACCCAGTACTTC. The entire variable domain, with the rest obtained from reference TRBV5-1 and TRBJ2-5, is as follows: KAGVTQTPRYLIKTRGQQVTLSCSPISGHRSVSWYQQTPGQGLQFLFEYFSETQRNKGNFPGRFSGRQFSNSRSEMNVSTLELGDSALYLCASSAGRGETQYFGPGTRLLVL.

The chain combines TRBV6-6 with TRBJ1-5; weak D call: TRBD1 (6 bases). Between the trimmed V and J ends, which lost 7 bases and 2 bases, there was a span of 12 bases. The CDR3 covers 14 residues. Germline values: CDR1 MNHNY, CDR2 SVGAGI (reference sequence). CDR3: CASTPGAGNQPQHF. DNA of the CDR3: TGTGCCAGCACCCCAGGGGCCGGCAATCAGCCCCAGCATTTT.

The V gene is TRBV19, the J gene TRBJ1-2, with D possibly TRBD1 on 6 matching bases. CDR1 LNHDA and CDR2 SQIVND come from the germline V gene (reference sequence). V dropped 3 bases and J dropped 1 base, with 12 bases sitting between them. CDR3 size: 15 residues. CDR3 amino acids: CASSIGADSNYGYTF. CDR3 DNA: TGTGCCAGTAGTATTGGGGCGGACAGTAACTATGGCTACACCTTC.

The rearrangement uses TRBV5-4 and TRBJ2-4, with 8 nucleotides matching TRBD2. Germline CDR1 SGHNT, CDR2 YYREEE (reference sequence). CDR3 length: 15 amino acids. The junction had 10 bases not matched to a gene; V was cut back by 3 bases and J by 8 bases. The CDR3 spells CASSSRGGIGDIQYF. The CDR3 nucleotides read TGTGCCAGCAGCTCCCGGGGGGGTATAGGGGACATTCAGTACTTC.

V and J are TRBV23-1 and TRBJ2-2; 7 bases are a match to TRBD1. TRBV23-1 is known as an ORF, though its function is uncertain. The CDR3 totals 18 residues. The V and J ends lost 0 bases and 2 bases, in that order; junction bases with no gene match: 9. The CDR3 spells CASSQSEDRDRNTGELFF. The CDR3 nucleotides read TGCGCCAGCAGTCAATCCGAAGACCGGGACAGAAACACCGGGGAGCTGTTTTTT.

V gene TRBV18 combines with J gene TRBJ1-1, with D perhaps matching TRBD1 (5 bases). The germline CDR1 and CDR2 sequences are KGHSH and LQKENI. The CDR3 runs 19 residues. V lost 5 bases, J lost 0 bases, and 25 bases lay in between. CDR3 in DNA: TGTGCCAGCTCAAGTCGGGGGGAACAGCTCGGAGTCATGAACACTGAAGCTTTCTTT. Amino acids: CASSSRGEQLGVMNTEAFF.

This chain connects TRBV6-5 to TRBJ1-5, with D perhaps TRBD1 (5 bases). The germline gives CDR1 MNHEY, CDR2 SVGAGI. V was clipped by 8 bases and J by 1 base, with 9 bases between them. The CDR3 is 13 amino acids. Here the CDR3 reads CASGWGSNQPQHF. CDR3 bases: TGTGCCAGCGGGTGGGGCAGCAATCAGCCCCAGCATTTT.

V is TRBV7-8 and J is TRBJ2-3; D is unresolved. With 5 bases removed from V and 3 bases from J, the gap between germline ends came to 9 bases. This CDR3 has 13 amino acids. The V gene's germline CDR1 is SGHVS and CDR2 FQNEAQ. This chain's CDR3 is CASSRLFTDTQYF. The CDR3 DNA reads TGTGCCAGCAGCCGTTTATTTACAGATACGCAGTATTTT. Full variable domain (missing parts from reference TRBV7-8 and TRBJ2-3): GAGVSQSPRYKVAKRGQDVALRCDPISGHVSLFWYQQALGQGPEFLTYFQNEAQLDKSGLPSDRFFAERPEGSVSTLKIQRTQQEDSAVYLCASSRLFTDTQYFGPGTRLTVL.